This T cell receptor beta chain was captured by sequencing in a study of T cell responses to AZD1222 COVID-19 vaccine. Germline V lookup: CDR1 SEHNR, CDR2 FQNEAQ (reference sequence). CDR3 size: 15 residues. Deletions cut 5 bases from V and 2 bases from J, with 13 bases between. Overall study findings and caveats: The study sampled repertoires only after the peak T cell response. Spike-specific TCRs gained breadth and depth after people received two AZD1222 doses. Among the donors, most were white British and more were female, and clonal diversity was possibly underestimated. At 160-218 and 743-854, vaccine-associated CD4 TCRs were dominant, and they spanned spike.

Notes on this clone: Its antigen is not known.

TCRdb's table, derived via immunoSEQ multiplex PCR, lists solely in-frame clones and lacks some. This table holds about 160,000 clones, 94% found once. The V call is TRBV7-9, the J call TRBJ1-3; D is unclear. This TCR was sampled from an adult who received the AZD1222 COVID-19 vaccine. Sequencing was performed on peripheral blood, taken 28 days after the second AZD1222 dose. CDR3: CASSPREDPGNTIYF. CDR3 nucleotides: TGTGCCAGCAGCCCCCGAGAGGATCCTGGAAACACCATATATTTT.